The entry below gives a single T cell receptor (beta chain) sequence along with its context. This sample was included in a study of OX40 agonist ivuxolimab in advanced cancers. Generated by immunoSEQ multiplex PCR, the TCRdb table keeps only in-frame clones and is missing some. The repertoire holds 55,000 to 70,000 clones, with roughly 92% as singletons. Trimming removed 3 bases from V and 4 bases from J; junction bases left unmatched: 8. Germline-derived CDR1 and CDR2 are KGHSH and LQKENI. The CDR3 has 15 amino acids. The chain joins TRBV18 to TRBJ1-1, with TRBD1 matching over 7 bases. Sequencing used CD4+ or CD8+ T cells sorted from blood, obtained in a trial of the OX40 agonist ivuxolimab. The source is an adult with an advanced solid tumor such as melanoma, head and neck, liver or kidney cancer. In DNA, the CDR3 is TGTGCCAGCTCACCCCCAGGGGGGCTGGGCACTGAAGCTTTCTTT. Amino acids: CASSPPGGLGTEAFF.